The TCR beta chain described here comes from a study of blood T cell repertoires in COVID-19 (dated by TCRdb to about 2020). Some background on the complete study: Collaborator samples came from the United States, Italy and Spain and covered acute and convalescent phases of COVID-19. The material from the prospective study consisted of cDNA or gDNA derived from T cells, B-cell-depleted T cells, or PBMCs. Subjects who had been exposed to COVID-19, were actively infected with it, or had recovered from it provided the deeply sampled blood TCRbeta repertoires that made up the dataset. A freely available public database, intended as a resource for researchers studying the immune response to SARS-CoV-2, is where the repertoires were released. The samples were drawn from two sources: the first 160 participants of the ongoing ImmuneRACE study, and fewer than 1,500 subjects contributed by 6 global collaborators. Sample metadata almost always included a de-identified subject ID, COVID-19 status, age in years and sex. Where available, HLA class I and class II types were obtained from metadata supplied by the sample provider rather than from assay-based typing.

Points the paper makes about the study in general: The quantity of clinical and demographic metadata differed by source and by participant and was supplied without curation.

The immunoSEQ Assay, a bias-controlled multiplex PCR, was used to amplify TCRbeta CDR3 regions from genomic DNA. In the source study's methods: Nucleated cell counts per sample were estimated from amplification of reference gene primers within the assay. Sequence reads were collapsed and filtered to measure the absolute abundance of every unique TCRbeta CDR3 rearrangement. Productive Simpson clonality was computed per sample as the square root of Simpson's diversity index over productive rearrangements. TCRdb took this table from immuneACCESS and kept in-frame rearrangements with V and J called. Such tables lack part of the clones; where checked against another copy, unresolved V genes explain under half of the gap, and the rest is unexplained. The V and J calls and clone size were taken over from that table, and D and trimming were inferred from the DNA. The sample data list a few hundred thousand clones, and 75% to 90% of these were observed just once. 6.3% of the sample comes from the top ten.

At one collaborating source in Seattle, patients were enrolled during active infection and were followed longitudinally through the course of disease. Each collaborating institution followed its own protocols to collect whole blood in K2EDTA tubes. For TCRbeta analysis, collaborators shipped samples as frozen whole blood, isolated PBMCs, or DNA extracted from either of those sample types. Inclusive of the bounding cysteine and phenylalanine, the CDR3 is 13 residues long. Only the CDR3 DNA stays, 39 bases, in frame from base 1. CDR1 is given as MGHRA and CDR2 as YSYEKL, both from the germline V gene. The junction shows trimming of 0 bases on V and 3 bases on J, plus 4 bases between the germline ends. About this clone itself: This receptor's antigen is unknown. Base qualities are missing; no much larger clone stands one base away.

The chain joins TRBV4-1 to TRBJ2-3, with the D segment identity uncertain. This clonotype originated in a woman between 45 and 60 years old with COVID-19, enrolled during active disease. Material: peripheral blood. CDR3 loop: CASSQDMTDTQYF. At the DNA level, the sequence is TGCGCCAGCAGCCAAGATATGACAGATACGCAGTATTTT.